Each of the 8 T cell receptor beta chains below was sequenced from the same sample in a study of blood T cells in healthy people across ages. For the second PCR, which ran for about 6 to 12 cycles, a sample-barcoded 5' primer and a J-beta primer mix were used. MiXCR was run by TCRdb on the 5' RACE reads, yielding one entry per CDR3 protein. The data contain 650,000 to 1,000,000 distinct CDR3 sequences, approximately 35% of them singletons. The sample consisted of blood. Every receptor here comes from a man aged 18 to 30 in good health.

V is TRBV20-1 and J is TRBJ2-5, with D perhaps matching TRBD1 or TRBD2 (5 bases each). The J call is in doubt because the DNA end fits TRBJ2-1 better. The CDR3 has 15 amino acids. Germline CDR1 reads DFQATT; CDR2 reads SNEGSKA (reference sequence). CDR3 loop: CSAKRPWGYQETQFF. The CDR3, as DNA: TGCAGTGCTAAGCGACCCTGGGGGTACCAAGAGACACAGTTCTTC.

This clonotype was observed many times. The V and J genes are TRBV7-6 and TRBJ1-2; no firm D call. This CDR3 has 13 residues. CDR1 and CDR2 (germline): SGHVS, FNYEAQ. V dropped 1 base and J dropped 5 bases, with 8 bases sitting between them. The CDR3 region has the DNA TGTGCCAGCAGCTTAGGAATGGGGTATGGCTACACCTTC. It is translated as CASSLGMGYGYTF.

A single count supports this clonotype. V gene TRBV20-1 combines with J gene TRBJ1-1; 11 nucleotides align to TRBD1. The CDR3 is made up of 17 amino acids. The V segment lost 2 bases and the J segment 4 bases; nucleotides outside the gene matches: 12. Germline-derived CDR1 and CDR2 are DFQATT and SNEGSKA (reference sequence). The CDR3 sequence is CSARYLGQGAWGTEAFF. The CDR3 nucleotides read TGCAGTGCTAGATACTTAGGACAGGGGGCGTGGGGCACTGAAGCTTTCTTT.

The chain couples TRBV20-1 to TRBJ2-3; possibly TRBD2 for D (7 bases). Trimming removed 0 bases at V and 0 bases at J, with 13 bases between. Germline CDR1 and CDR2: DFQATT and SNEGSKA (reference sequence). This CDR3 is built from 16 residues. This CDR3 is CSARDWGGSSTDTQYF. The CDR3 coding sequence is TGCAGTGCTAGAGATTGGGGGGGCTCCAGCACAGATACGCAGTATTTT.

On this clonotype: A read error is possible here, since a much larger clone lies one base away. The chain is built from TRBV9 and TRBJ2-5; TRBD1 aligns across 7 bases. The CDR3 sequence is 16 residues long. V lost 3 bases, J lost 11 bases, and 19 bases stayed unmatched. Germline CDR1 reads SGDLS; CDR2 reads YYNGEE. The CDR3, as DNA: TGTGCCAGCAGCGGAGCCGGACAGGTCGGTCGCAATGAGCAGTACTTC. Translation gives CASSGAGQVGRNEQYF.

The CDR3 region is CASSLLPGQGGYGYTF. CDR3 bases: TGTGCCAGCAGCTTACTTCCCGGACAGGGGGGCTATGGCTACACCTTC. This rearrangement joins TRBV7-3 to TRBJ1-2; 10 bases agree with TRBD1. The V segment lost 2 bases and the J segment 4 bases; nucleotides outside the gene matches: 7. The germline V gene has CDR1 SGHTA and CDR2 FQGTGA. This CDR3 is built from 16 residues.

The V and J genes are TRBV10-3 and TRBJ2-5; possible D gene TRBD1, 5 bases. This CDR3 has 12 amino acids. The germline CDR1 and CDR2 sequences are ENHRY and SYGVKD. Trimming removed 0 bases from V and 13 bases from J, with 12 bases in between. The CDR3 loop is CAISESKGQSYF. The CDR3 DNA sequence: TGTGCCATCAGTGAGTCGAAAGGACAATCGTACTTC.

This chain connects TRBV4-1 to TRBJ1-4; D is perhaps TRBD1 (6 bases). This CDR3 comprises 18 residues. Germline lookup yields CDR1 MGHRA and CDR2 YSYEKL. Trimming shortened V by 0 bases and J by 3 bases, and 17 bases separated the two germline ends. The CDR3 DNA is TGCGCCAGCAGCCAAGACGAACCAGGGGTGGTGGCTAATGAAAAACTGTTTTTT. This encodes CASSQDEPGVVANEKLFF.